This T cell receptor (beta chain) originates from a study of read filtering for tumor transcriptome and immune sequencing. Study information: The cohort had approximately 16 men and approximately 13 women aged roughly 45 to 90, mean about 66 years. General study findings and limits: Compared with RNA-seq, IR-seq gave much higher clonotype depth and reliability. Sorted CD138-negative bone marrow cells were not purified T cells.

This library used roughly 370 ng RNA and molecular barcoded adaptors spanning alpha/delta and beta/gamma chains. A single record per CDR3 protein comes from TCRdb applying MiXCR to the reads. The sample shows approximately 65,000 distinct CDR3 sequences, 11% to 15% of them seen only once. The CDR3 covers 15 residues. Trimming cost V 5 bases and J 4 bases, with 17 bases left between them. The germline V gene encodes CDR1 SQVTM and CDR2 ANQGSEA. This clonotype was observed at least ten times. What it recognizes is unknown. This rearrangement joins TRBV29-1 to TRBJ2-2; tentative D call: TRBD1 (6 bases). This TCR was sampled from a donor at least 40 years old with multiple myeloma. The sequencing input was a population of CD138-negative cells sorted from bone marrow. Here the CDR3 reads CSVPARGSGTGELFF. For the CDR3, the DNA is TGCAGCGTTCCCGCCAGGGGAAGCGGCACCGGGGAGCTGTTTTTT.